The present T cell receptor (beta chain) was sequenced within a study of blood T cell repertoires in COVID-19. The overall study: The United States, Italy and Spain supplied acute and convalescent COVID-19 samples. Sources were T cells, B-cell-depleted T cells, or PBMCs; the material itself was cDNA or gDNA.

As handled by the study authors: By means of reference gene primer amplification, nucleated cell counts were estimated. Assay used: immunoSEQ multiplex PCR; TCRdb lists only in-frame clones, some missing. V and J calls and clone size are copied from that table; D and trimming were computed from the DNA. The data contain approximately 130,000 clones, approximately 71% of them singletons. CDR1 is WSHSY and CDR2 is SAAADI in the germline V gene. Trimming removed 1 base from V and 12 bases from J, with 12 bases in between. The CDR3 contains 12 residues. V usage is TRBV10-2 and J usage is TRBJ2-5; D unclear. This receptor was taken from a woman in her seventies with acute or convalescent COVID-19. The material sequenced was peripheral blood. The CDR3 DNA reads TGCGCCAGCAGTGAGTTAGTCTACCCGGAGTACTTC. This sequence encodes CASSELVYPEYF.